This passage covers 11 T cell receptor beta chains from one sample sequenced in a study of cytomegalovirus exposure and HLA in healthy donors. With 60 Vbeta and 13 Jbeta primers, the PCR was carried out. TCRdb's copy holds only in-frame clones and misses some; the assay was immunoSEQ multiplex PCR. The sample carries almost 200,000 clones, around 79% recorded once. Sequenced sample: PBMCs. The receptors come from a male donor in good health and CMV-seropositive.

The CDR3 spells CAWASGRNYEQYF. CDR3 in DNA: TGTGCCTGGGCTTCCGGGAGAAATTACGAGCAGTACTTC. The rearrangement uses TRBV30 and TRBJ2-7, with a possible D match to TRBD2 (6 bases). The V and J ends lost 5 bases and 4 bases respectively, with 15 bases between them. Germline CDR1 is GTSNPN and CDR2 is SVGIG (reference sequence). The length of the CDR3 is 13 residues.

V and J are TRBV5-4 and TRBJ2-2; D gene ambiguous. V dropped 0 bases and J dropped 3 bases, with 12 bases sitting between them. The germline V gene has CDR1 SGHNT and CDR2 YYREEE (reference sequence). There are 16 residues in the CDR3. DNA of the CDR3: TGTGCCAGCAGCTTGGCCCCGGTCCTGGACACCGGGGAGCTGTTTTTT. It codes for CASSLAPVLDTGELFF.

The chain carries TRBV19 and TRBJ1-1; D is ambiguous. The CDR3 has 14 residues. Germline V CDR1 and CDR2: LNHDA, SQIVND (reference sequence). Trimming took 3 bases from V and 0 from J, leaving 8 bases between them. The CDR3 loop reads CASSMGSMNTEAFF. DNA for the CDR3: TGTGCCAGTAGTATGGGCTCCATGAACACTGAAGCTTTCTTT.

The CDR3 bases are TGTGCCAGTAGAAAGCTAGCGGGAGGTTGGTCCTACAATGAGCAGTTCTTC. It specifies CASRKLAGGWSYNEQFF. The chain couples TRBV19 to TRBJ2-1; TRBD2 aligns across 11 bases. In germline, CDR1 is LNHDA, CDR2 SQIVND (reference sequence). The length of the CDR3 is 17 residues. J lost 1 base, V lost 6 bases, and 8 bases had no gene match.

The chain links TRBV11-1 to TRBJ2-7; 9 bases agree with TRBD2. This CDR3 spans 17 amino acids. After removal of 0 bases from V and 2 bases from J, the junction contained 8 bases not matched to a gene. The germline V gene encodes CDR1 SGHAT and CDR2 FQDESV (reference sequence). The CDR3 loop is CASSLAYGSGRAYEQYF. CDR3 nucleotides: TGTGCCAGCAGCTTAGCGTACGGTAGCGGGAGAGCCTACGAGCAGTACTTC.

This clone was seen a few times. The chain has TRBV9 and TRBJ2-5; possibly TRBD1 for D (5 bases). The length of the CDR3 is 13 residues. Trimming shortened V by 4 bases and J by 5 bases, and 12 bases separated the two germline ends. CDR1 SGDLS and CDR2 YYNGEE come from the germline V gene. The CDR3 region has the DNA TGTGCCAGCAGCCCCCCAGGGTTGGAGACCCAGTACTTC. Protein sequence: CASSPPGLETQYF.

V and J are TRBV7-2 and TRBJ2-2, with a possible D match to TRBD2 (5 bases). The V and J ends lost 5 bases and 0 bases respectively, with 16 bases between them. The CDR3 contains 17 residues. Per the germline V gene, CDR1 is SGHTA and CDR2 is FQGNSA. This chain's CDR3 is CASSLKGLATNTGELFF. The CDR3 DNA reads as TGTGCCAGCAGCCTAAAGGGTCTAGCTACGAACACCGGGGAGCTGTTTTTT.

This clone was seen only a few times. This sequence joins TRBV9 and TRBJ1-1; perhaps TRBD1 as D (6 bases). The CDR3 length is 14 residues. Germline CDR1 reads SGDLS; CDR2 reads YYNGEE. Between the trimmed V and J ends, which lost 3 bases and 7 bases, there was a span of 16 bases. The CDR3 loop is CASSARGGAGEAFF. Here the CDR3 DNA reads TGTGCCAGCAGCGCTCGAGGGGGGGCCGGTGAAGCTTTCTTT. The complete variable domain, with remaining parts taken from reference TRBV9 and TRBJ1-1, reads DSGVTQTPKHLITATGQRVTLRCSPRSGDLSVYWYQQSLDQGLQFLIQYYNGEERAKGNILERFSAQQFPDLHSELNLSSLELGDSALYFCASSARGGAGEAFFGQGTRLTVV.

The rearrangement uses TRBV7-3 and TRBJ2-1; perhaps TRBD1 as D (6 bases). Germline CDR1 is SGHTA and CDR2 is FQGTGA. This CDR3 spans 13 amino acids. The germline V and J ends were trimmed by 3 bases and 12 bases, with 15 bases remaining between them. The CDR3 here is CASSFEQGKVQFF. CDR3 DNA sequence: TGTGCCAGCAGCTTCGAACAGGGAAAAGTGCAGTTCTTC.

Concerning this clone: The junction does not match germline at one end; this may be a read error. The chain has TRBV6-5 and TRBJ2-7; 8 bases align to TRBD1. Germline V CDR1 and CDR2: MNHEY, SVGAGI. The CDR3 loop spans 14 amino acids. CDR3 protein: CASSNSDRGYEQYF. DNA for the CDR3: TGTGCCAGCAGTAACTCCGACAGGGGCTACGAGCAGTACTTC.

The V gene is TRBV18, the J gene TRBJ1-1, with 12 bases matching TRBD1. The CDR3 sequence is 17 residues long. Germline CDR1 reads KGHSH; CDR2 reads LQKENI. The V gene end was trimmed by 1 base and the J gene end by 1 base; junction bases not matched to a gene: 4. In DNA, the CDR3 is TGTGCCAGCTCACCACGGGGACAGGGGGCCGGGAACACTGAAGCTTTCTTT. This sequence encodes CASSPRGQGAGNTEAFF.